The rows below give T cell receptor beta chains drawn from one sample of a study of shared clonotypes between healthy human individuals. Some clones are missing from TCRdb's copy, which holds only in-frame ones; the method was immunoSEQ multiplex PCR. The sample includes about 1,800,000 clones, around 96% seen only once; the top ten take 1% to 1.5%. Sequenced sample: naive CD8+ T cells sorted from blood. These TCRs come from a man in his late teens or twenties in good health. Each CDR3 is given with its conserved first and last residue.

V gene	CDR3 protein
TRBV6-5	CASSYSRMSGELFF
TRBV30	CAWTVNTEAFF
TRBV7-8	CASSLGAGSYGYTF
TRBV14	CASSHGGGLGYSYEQYF
TRBV28	CASSIGTLTYEQYF
TRBV27	CASSFNGGNQPQHF
TRBV4-3	CASSHQTGGEKEQYF
TRBV2	CAIALADYYEQYF
TRBV27	CASSLSPSTSTDTQYF
TRBV5-1	CASSNPGAGYEQYF
TRBV5-6	CASSSGLERDQETQYF
TRBV5-5	CASSLGRNTEAFF
TRBV11-2	CASSSRDTWGASYEQYF